The 20 T cell receptor beta chains in this list originate from one sample, sequenced in a study of response to subunit inactivated influenza vaccine (dated by TCRdb to 2017 to 2018). The library was built by means of RT-PCR. The sequencer listed for this sample is Illumina HiSeq 2500. The public reads were run again by TCRdb, first through fastp at Q25 and then through MiXCR, and only productive beta chains were kept. Rows are combined by CDR3 protein, so each entry shows the most common genes and DNA. The sample records over 650,000 distinct CDR3 sequences, approximately 17% of which are singletons. The ten top clones hold around 9.9% of the sample. This specimen was PBMCs from blood, taken roughly 5 days after vaccination. These receptors all come from a man aged 50-60 years who received an inactivated influenza vaccine. Donor details come from another sample of the same person, matched by shared clones.

The chain couples TRBV10-2 to TRBJ2-3; D is uncertain. The CDR3 sequence is 11 residues long. V lost 0 bases to trimming and J lost 5 bases, with 0 bases between them. Germline assignment: CDR1 WSHSY and CDR2 SAAADI. The CDR3 DNA sequence: TGCGCCAGCAGTGAGTCAGATACGCAGTATTTT. Translating it yields CASSESDTQYF.

J is TRBJ2-1 and V is TRBV5-1; TRBD2 aligns across 8 bases. Germline V gene lookup returns CDR1 SGHRS and CDR2 YFSETQ. The V segment lost 4 bases and the J segment 4 bases; nucleotides outside the gene matches: 7. The CDR3 covers 15 residues. In DNA, the CDR3 is TGCGCCAGCAGCCCGAGCGGGAGCGTTTACAATGAGCAGTTCTTC. Translated, it gives CASSPSGSVYNEQFF. Together with reference TRBV5-1 and TRBJ2-1, the CDR3 gives the full variable domain: KAGVTQTPRYLIKTRGQQVTLSCSPISGHRSVSWYQQTPGQGLQFLFEYFSETQRNKGNFPGRFSGRQFSNSRSEMNVSTLELGDSALYLCASSPSGSVYNEQFFGPGTRLTVL.

There are a few counts of this clonotype. The rearrangement uses TRBV6-2 or TRBV6-3 and TRBJ2-2; no clear D gene. This CDR3 is built from 12 residues. V was trimmed by 8 bases and J by 4 bases, leaving 8 bases between them. Germline CDR1 is MNHEY and CDR2 is SVGEGT. CDR3 DNA sequence: TGTGCCAGCGGTCTTTTCACCGGGGAGCTGTTTTTT. It translates to CASGLFTGELFF.

The sample holds many counts of this clonotype. In DNA form, the CDR3 reads TGTGCCAGCAGCGTAGCGGTACAAGAGACCCAGTACTTC. This codes for CASSVAVQETQYF. This sequence joins TRBV9 and TRBJ2-5; D remains unclear. Trimming removed 0 bases from V and 2 bases from J, with 5 bases in between. This CDR3 has 13 amino acids. CDR1 and CDR2 (germline): SGDLS, YYNGEE.

In its sample, this clonotype was seen a few times. The chain uses TRBV24-1 and TRBJ2-3; 11 bases fit TRBD1. The CDR3 extends over 17 amino acids. Trimming at V came to 4 bases and at J to 2 bases, leaving 7 bases not matched to a gene. Germline loops: CDR1 KGHDR, CDR2 SFDVKD. The CDR3 loop reads CATSDLGTGGYTDTQYF. CDR3 DNA: TGTGCCACCAGTGACCTCGGGACAGGGGGTTACACAGATACGCAGTATTTT.

V is TRBV30 and J is TRBJ2-7, with D possibly being TRBD1 (6 bases). The CDR3 totals 15 residues. The germline gives CDR1 GTSNPN, CDR2 SVGIG (reference sequence). The V end was cut by 3 bases, the J end by 3 bases, with 18 bases between. The CDR3 loop reads CAWRALGAGNYEQYF. CDR3 DNA: TGTGCCTGGAGGGCGTTGGGGGCAGGCAACTACGAGCAGTACTTC.

The rearrangement uses TRBV5-6 and TRBJ2-3; 9 bases are a match to TRBD2. Losses at the gene ends were 0 bases for V and 1 base for J; bases not matched to a gene: 3. This CDR3 region has 16 residues. CDR1 is SGHDT and CDR2 is YYEEEE in the germline V gene. The CDR3 loop reads CASSLDASGGTDTQYF. CDR3 sequence (DNA): TGTGCCAGCAGCTTGGATGCTAGCGGGGGCACAGATACGCAGTATTTT.

About this clonotype: This is likely a read error, given that the CDR3 carries no conserved phenylalanine or tryptophan at its end. The chain has TRBV29-1 and TRBJ2-7; tentative D call: TRBD1 (5 bases). Germline V CDR1 and CDR2: SQVTM, ANQGSEA. Trimming left V 4 bases short and J 6 bases short, with 13 bases between. This CDR3 spans 12 amino acids. The CDR3 is CSVGDSSAEQYY. The CDR3 nucleotides are TGCAGCGTTGGCGACAGTTCCGCCGAGCAGTACTAC.

A few counts support this clonotype. The J gene is TRBJ1-6, the V gene TRBV6-2 or TRBV6-3, with unresolved D. CDR1 MNHEY and CDR2 SVGEGT come from the germline V gene. The V end was cut by 2 bases, the J end by 3 bases, with 5 bases between. The CDR3 runs to 14 residues. CDR3 DNA: TGTGCCAGCAGTTACGCCCGCTATAATTCACCCCTCCACTTT. Protein sequence: CASSYARYNSPLHF.

This clonotype was seen more than once but under ten times. One end of the junction fails to match germline, which may point to a read error. The rearrangement links TRBV4-2 to TRBJ1-1, with unresolved D. Per germline, CDR1 LGHNA and CDR2 YNFKEQ. CDR3 length: 13 residues. CDR3 in DNA: TGTGCCAGCAGTCAAGTTACAGACACTGAAGCTTTCTTT. Its translation is CASSQVTDTEAFF.

The chain employs TRBV5-1 and TRBJ2-3, with D perhaps TRBD1 (5 bases). Trimming left V 4 bases short and J 0 bases short, with 18 bases between. Germline CDR1 and CDR2: SGHRS and YFSETQ. The CDR3 totals 17 residues. The CDR3 here is CASSVTFQGSSTDTQYF. Written as DNA, the CDR3 is TGCGCCAGCAGCGTCACCTTCCAGGGTTCGAGCACAGATACGCAGTATTTT.

The gene calls are TRBV5-1 and TRBJ2-2; unclear D gene. Germline V gene sequence: CDR1 SGHRS, CDR2 YFSETQ. This CDR3 comprises 14 residues. Trimming shortened V by 1 base and J by 4 bases, and 8 bases separated the two germline ends. CDR3 protein: CASSLNRVTGELFF. The CDR3 DNA reads TGCGCCAGCAGCTTGAATAGGGTCACCGGGGAGCTGTTTTTT. The full variable domain, rest sourced from reference TRBV5-1 and TRBJ2-2, is KAGVTQTPRYLIKTRGQQVTLSCSPISGHRSVSWYQQTPGQGLQFLFEYFSETQRNKGNFPGRFSGRQFSNSRSEMNVSTLELGDSALYLCASSLNRVTGELFFGEGSRLTVL.

This clonotype was seen repeatedly, ten times or more. The chain has TRBV7-9 and TRBJ2-2, with 7 positions matching TRBD2. V trimming: 5 bases; J trimming: 5 bases; junction bases outside the gene matches: 8. This CDR3 region has 15 residues. Germline-derived CDR1 and CDR2 are SEHNR and FQNEAQ (reference sequence). The CDR3 spells CASSEERGDTGELFF. The DNA for the CDR3 is TGTGCCAGCAGCGAAGAGCGGGGAGATACCGGGGAGCTGTTTTTT.

The rearrangement uses TRBV15 and TRBJ2-7; maybe TRBD2 (5 bases). The CDR3 is made up of 14 amino acids. With 0 bases removed from V and 6 bases from J, the gap between germline ends came to 12 bases. Per the germline V gene, CDR1 is LNHNV and CDR2 is YYDKDF (reference sequence). Written as DNA, the CDR3 is TGTGCCACCAGCAGAGATCGGGGTCTGGGCGAGCAGTACTTC. Translation: CATSRDRGLGEQYF. Looking up the rest from reference TRBV15 and TRBJ2-7 gives the full variable domain: DAMVIQNPRYQVTQFGKPVTLSCSQTLNHNVMYWYQQKSSQAPKLLFHYYDKDFNNEADTPDNFQSRRPNTSFCFLDIRSPGLGDTAMYLCATSRDRGLGEQYFGPGTRLTVT.

Many counts were recorded for this clonotype. This CDR3 reads CASSKALRRGRTHEQYF. CDR3 sequence (DNA): TGTGCCAGCAGCAAAGCGCTACGGAGGGGGCGAACCCACGAGCAGTACTTC. The chain combines TRBV21-1 with TRBJ2-7; the tabulated D call, TRBD1, remains unverified against the DNA. TRBV21-1 is a pseudogene locus. The CDR3 spans 17 residues.

The chain carries TRBV7-9 and TRBJ2-1, with 9 bases identical to TRBD2. V shed 5 bases, J shed 7 bases, and the junction held 6 bases outside the gene matches. Germline V gives CDR1 SEHNR, CDR2 FQNEAQ (reference sequence). This CDR3 spans 14 amino acids. The CDR3 DNA is TGTGCCAGCAGCATCAGTACTAGCGGGAATGAGCAGTTCTTC. It codes for CASSISTSGNEQFF.

This clonotype was seen a handful of times. The genes are TRBV5-1 and TRBJ2-5; perhaps TRBD1 as D (6 bases). The CDR3 totals 14 residues. Germline-derived CDR1 and CDR2 are SGHRS and YFSETQ. Trimming left V 0 bases short and J 5 bases short, with 11 bases between. For the CDR3, the DNA is TGCGCCAGCAGCTTGGACAGGGTGGAGGAGACCCAGTACTTC. It specifies CASSLDRVEETQYF.

This clonotype was seen a few times. V gene TRBV20-1 combines with J gene TRBJ2-5, with D unclear. Per germline, CDR1 DFQATT and CDR2 SNEGSKA (reference sequence). CDR3 length equals 15 residues. V shed 0 bases and J shed 0 bases, with 11 bases lying between them. The CDR3 region has the DNA TGCAGTGCTAGAGAGTTTGCTGACTACCAAGAGACCCAGTACTTC. It translates to CSAREFADYQETQYF.

Only a few counts were recorded for this clonotype. The chain joins TRBV20-1 to TRBJ2-3; 8 positions agree with TRBD2. The CDR3 sequence is 16 residues long. Germline V gene sequence: CDR1 DFQATT, CDR2 SNEGSKA (reference sequence). V shed 0 bases, J shed 5 bases, and the junction held 10 bases outside the gene matches. The CDR3 bases are TGCAGTGCTAGAGATCTACCGGGAGGGCAGGGAGATACGCAGTATTTT. It yields the protein CSARDLPGGQGDTQYF.

The V call is TRBV2, the J call TRBJ1-2; D call uncertain. CDR3 length: 14 residues. Trimming took off 4 bases at V and 6 bases at J, with 15 bases between the two ends. Germline CDR1 is SNHLY and CDR2 is FYNNEI. The CDR3 nucleotides read TGTGCCAGCAGTGTGGGTAGTCGCTCCGATGGCTACACCTTC. Translation: CASSVGSRSDGYTF.